The 31 T cell receptor beta chains below come from one sample, sequenced in a study of blood T cell repertoires in COVID-19. This table comes from immunoSEQ multiplex PCR, and its TCRdb copy is limited to in-frame clones, with some not included. The table has around 97,000 clones, over 75% seen once. Sequenced material: peripheral blood. All receptors come from a human donor in a cohort sampled during active COVID-19.

CDR3: CAIKRPAGLTGELFF. CDR3 DNA: TGTGCAATCAAGCGGCCAGCGGGACTCACCGGGGAGCTGTTTTTT. This chain uses TRBV7-2 with TRBJ2-2; 7 nucleotides line up with TRBD2. The CDR3 runs 15 residues. Germline V gene lookup returns CDR1 SGHTA and CDR2 FQGNSA.

This clone appeared once. V gene TRBV12-3 or TRBV12-4 combines with J gene TRBJ2-5, with 8 positions matching TRBD1. V dropped 7 bases and J dropped 3; count of bases not matched to a gene: 4. The CDR3 runs to 13 residues. The CDR3 DNA follows: TGTGCCAGCATGGCAGGGGGCGAAGAGACCCAGTACTTC. This sequence encodes CASMAGGEETQYF.

This chain joins TRBV4-1 and TRBJ1-5, with D maybe TRBD1 (5 bases). V lost 2 bases and J 6 bases, leaving 20 bases between the germline ends. The CDR3 loop spans 17 amino acids. Per germline, CDR1 MGHRA and CDR2 YSYEKL. The DNA for the CDR3 is TGCGCCAGCAGCCAACGGACAAGGGAAGGGCTGGGTCAGCCCCAGCATTTT. Translation gives CASSQRTREGLGQPQHF.

The V and J genes are TRBV18 and TRBJ1-2; 7 bases align to TRBD1. The CDR3 spans 15 residues. Per the germline V gene, CDR1 is KGHSH and CDR2 is LQKENI. Trimming took 3 bases from V and 5 from J; bases not matched to a gene: 9. The CDR3 loop is CASSPSGTELYGYTF. The CDR3 bases are TGTGCCAGCTCACCCTCCGGGACAGAATTATATGGCTACACCTTC.

Written as DNA, the CDR3 is TGTGCCAGCAGCTCCGGACTAGGAGAGGCGAGTGTGCAGTACTTC. It is translated as CASSSGLGEASVQYF. This sequence joins TRBV5-8 and TRBJ2-7; 7 bases agree with TRBD2. The CDR3 contains 15 residues. In germline, CDR1 is SGHTS, CDR2 YDEGEE. J lost 9 bases, V lost 3 bases, and 15 bases had no gene match. Full variable domain (missing parts from reference TRBV5-8 and TRBJ2-7): EAGVTQSPTHLIKTRGQQATLRCSPISGHTSVYWYQQALGLGLQFLLWYDEGEERNRGNFPPRFSGRQFPNYSSELNVNALELEDSALYLCASSSGLGEASVQYFGPGTRLTVT.

CDR3 DNA sequence: TGTGCCAGCAGCTTTGTACAGGGGGATTCACCCCTCCACTTT. It codes for CASSFVQGDSPLHF. The chain is built from TRBV7-2 and TRBJ1-6, with 8 nucleotides matching TRBD1. J lost 8 bases, V lost 3 bases, and 3 bases had no gene match. CDR1 is SGHTA, CDR2 FQGNSA, per germline. The CDR3 is 14 residues long.

This chain links TRBV2 with TRBJ1-2; no definite D call. The V end lost 3 bases, the J end lost 2 bases, and 7 bases lay between the germline ends. Germline assignment: CDR1 SNHLY and CDR2 FYNNEI. This CDR3 has 13 residues. CDR3 residues: CASSERQNYGYTF. For the CDR3, the DNA is TGTGCCAGCAGTGAGCGGCAGAACTATGGCTACACCTTC.

The chain employs TRBV10-3 and TRBJ2-1, with 13 bases identical to TRBD2. CDR3 length: 18 amino acids. Germline V gene data show CDR1 as ENHRY and CDR2 as SYGVKD. V trimming: 4 bases; J trimming: 5 bases; junction bases outside the gene matches: 11. CDR3 sequence (DNA): TGTGCCATCAGTGTGTATAAACTAGCGGGAGGGGCCCACAATGAGCAGTTCTTC. Its protein is CAISVYKLAGGAHNEQFF.

This chain joins TRBV4-1 and TRBJ2-7; TRBD2 is a possible D gene (6 bases). Germline CDR1 is MGHRA and CDR2 is YSYEKL. Trimming left V 0 bases short and J 6 bases short, with 12 bases between. This CDR3 comprises 14 residues. The CDR3: CASSQEELASEQYF. The CDR3 nucleotides are TGCGCCAGCAGCCAAGAGGAACTAGCTTCCGAGCAGTACTTC.

This chain connects TRBV7-9 to TRBJ2-7; D perhaps matches TRBD2 (5 bases). Germline CDR1 reads SEHNR; CDR2 reads FQNEAQ (reference sequence). Trimming stripped 4 bases from V and 6 bases from J, with 16 bases between. CDR3 length: 14 amino acids. The CDR3 DNA reads as TGTGCCAGCAGCTCCCAGCGGTTATCATCCGAGCAGTACTTC. This translates into CASSSQRLSSEQYF.

The chain joins TRBV29-1 to TRBJ2-7; the match to TRBD1 covers 7 bases. V was pared by 7 bases and J by 2 bases, with 5 bases of the junction left unmatched. This CDR3 is built from 12 residues. The germline gives CDR1 SQVTM, CDR2 ANQGSEA. The CDR3 loop is CSARQGTYEQYF. CDR3 coding DNA: TGCAGCGCGAGACAGGGAACCTACGAGCAGTACTTC.

The chain uses TRBV10-3 and TRBJ1-5; D uncertain. Germline V gene sequence: CDR1 ENHRY, CDR2 SYGVKD. CDR3 size: 15 residues. V gave up 8 bases and J gave up 0 bases, with 14 bases separating them. CDR3 DNA sequence: TGTGCCATCTCGGGGAATCGGTATAGCAATCAGCCCCAGCATTTT. It is translated as CAISGNRYSNQPQHF.

This chain joins TRBV7-2 and TRBJ1-1; no definite D call. V gave up 1 base and J gave up 0 bases, with 9 bases separating them. Germline loops: CDR1 SGHTA, CDR2 FQGNSA. The CDR3 consists of 15 residues. The CDR3: CASSLVAGMNTEAFF. In nucleotides, the CDR3 is TGTGCCAGCAGCTTAGTCGCGGGAATGAACACTGAAGCTTTCTTT.

This chain uses TRBV4-3 with TRBJ2-7; TRBD1 aligns across 9 bases. CDR1 and CDR2 (germline): LGHNA, YSLEER. V lost 0 bases, J lost 1 base, and 4 bases stayed unmatched. The CDR3 has 16 amino acids. CDR3 protein: CASSQDWTGVSYEQYF. Written as DNA, the CDR3 is TGCGCCAGCAGCCAAGATTGGACAGGGGTGTCCTACGAGCAGTACTTC.

V gene TRBV5-1 combines with J gene TRBJ2-2, with D uncertain. The CDR3 runs to 13 residues. The V gene's germline CDR1 is SGHRS and CDR2 YFSETQ. V was shortened by 1 base and J by 6 bases, with 7 bases between the two germline ends. CDR3 sequence: CASSLIPSGELFF. The DNA for the CDR3 is TGCGCCAGCAGCTTGATTCCCTCCGGGGAGCTGTTTTTT.

The gene calls are TRBV3-1 (or the pseudogene TRBV3-2) and TRBJ1-1, with D possibly TRBD1 on 5 matching bases. The CDR3 loop spans 16 amino acids. Trimming shortened V by 0 bases and J by 1 base, and 12 bases separated the two germline ends. CDR1 and CDR2 (germline): LGHDT, YNNKEL (reference sequence). DNA of the CDR3: TGTGCCAGCAGCCAAGAGCGGCGGGGGTGGAACACTGAAGCTTTCTTT. Encoded protein: CASSQERRGWNTEAFF.

This clone was picked up one time. The chain employs TRBV5-4 and TRBJ1-2; unclear D gene. Germline V gene sequence: CDR1 SGHNT, CDR2 YYREEE (reference sequence). V was pared by 4 bases and J by 0 bases, with 10 bases between. This CDR3 comprises 14 residues. CDR3 in amino acids: CASSRGGSNYGYTF. The DNA for the CDR3 is TGTGCCAGCAGCCGTGGAGGATCTAACTATGGCTACACCTTC.

The chain links TRBV18 to TRBJ2-1; 11 bases match TRBD2. Germline V gene data show CDR1 as KGHSH and CDR2 as LQKENI. Trimming removed 2 bases from V and 7 bases from J; junction bases left unmatched: 10. The CDR3 totals 17 residues. The CDR3, as DNA: TGTGCCAGCTCACCAAAGGTAGCGGGAGGGCCGGGGAATGAGCAGTTCTTC. Protein sequence: CASSPKVAGGPGNEQFF.

V usage is TRBV7-6 and J usage is TRBJ2-1, with 7 bases matching TRBD2. J lost 4 bases, V lost 3 bases, and 6 bases had no gene match. This CDR3 contains 15 residues. CDR1 SGHVS and CDR2 FNYEAQ come from the germline V gene. The CDR3 protein is CASSFGGGPYNEQFF. For the CDR3, the DNA is TGTGCCAGCAGCTTTGGGGGAGGGCCGTACAATGAGCAGTTCTTC. The complete variable domain, with remaining parts taken from reference TRBV7-6 and TRBJ2-1, reads GAGVSQSPRYKVTKRGQDVALRCDPISGHVSLYWYRQALGQGPEFLTYFNYEAQQDKSGLPNDRFSAERPEGSISTLTIQRTEQRDSAMYRCASSFGGGPYNEQFFGPGTRLTVL.

This chain joins TRBV10-3 and TRBJ2-4; 10 bases line up with TRBD2. The CDR3 loop spans 15 amino acids. Germline V gives CDR1 ENHRY, CDR2 SYGVKD. The V segment lost 6 bases and the J segment 5 bases; nucleotides outside the gene matches: 7. The CDR3 region has the DNA TGTGCCATCAGCGAGCGAGCGGGGGGGGAAAACATTCAGTACTTC. This encodes CAISERAGGENIQYF.

CDR3 amino acids: CASSITGSGGTDTQYF. As DNA, the CDR3 is TGTGCCAGTAGTATAACGGGTAGCGGAGGTACAGATACGCAGTATTTT. The rearrangement uses TRBV19 and TRBJ2-3; tentatively, D is TRBD2 (6 bases). Germline CDR1 LNHDA, CDR2 SQIVND (reference sequence). Trimming removed 2 bases from V and 3 bases from J, with 15 bases in between. The CDR3 spans 16 residues.

The genes are TRBV5-8 and TRBJ1-2; D might be TRBD1 (6 bases). The CDR3 is 13 residues long. Germline V CDR1 and CDR2: SGHTS, YDEGEE. The germline V and J ends were trimmed by 5 bases and 8 bases, with 16 bases remaining between them. CDR3 protein: CASSNRAVGGYTF. CDR3 DNA sequence: TGTGCCAGCAGTAACAGGGCCGTGGGCGGCTACACCTTC.

The count of this clone is one. The chain couples TRBV9 to TRBJ1-1; D is ambiguous. The CDR3 contains 14 residues. The V end lost 4 bases, the J end lost 0 bases, and 10 bases lay between the germline ends. Per germline, CDR1 SGDLS and CDR2 YYNGEE. The CDR3, as DNA: TGTGCCAGCAGCCCCGGGTTTGTGAACACTGAAGCTTTCTTT. Its protein is CASSPGFVNTEAFF.

The genes are TRBV7-8 and TRBJ2-5; TRBD2 is a possible D gene (6 bases). V dropped 1 base and J dropped 9 bases, with 12 bases sitting between them. CDR3 length equals 13 residues. Germline V lookup: CDR1 SGHVS, CDR2 FQNEAQ. The CDR3 DNA follows: TGTGCCAGCAGCTTAGACCGTCGGGAGTCCCAGTACTTC. Protein: CASSLDRRESQYF.

The J gene is TRBJ2-7, the V gene TRBV3-1 (or the pseudogene TRBV3-2); 8 nucleotides match TRBD1. The CDR3 is made up of 15 amino acids. Germline-derived CDR1 and CDR2 are LGHDT and YNNKEL (reference sequence). The V segment lost 3 bases and the J segment 2 bases; nucleotides outside the gene matches: 6. The CDR3 DNA reads TGTGCCAGCAGCCAGCGGGACAGGCGCACCTACGAGCAGTACTTC. This codes for CASSQRDRRTYEQYF.

The V and J genes are TRBV5-4 and TRBJ1-3; no clear D. This CDR3 is built from 16 residues. V lost 3 bases, J lost 1 base, and 14 bases lay in between. Germline CDR1 and CDR2: SGHNT and YYREEE (reference sequence). CDR3 sequence (DNA): TGTGCCAGCAGCTCGGACTTCGGGTTGTCTGGAAACACCATATATTTT. Residues: CASSSDFGLSGNTIYF.

The rearrangement links TRBV4-1 to TRBJ1-5, with D perhaps TRBD1 (5 bases). The length of the CDR3 is 16 residues. Trimming shortened V by 6 bases and J by 1 base, and 16 bases separated the two germline ends. CDR1 is MGHRA and CDR2 is YSYEKL in the germline V gene. The CDR3 bases are TGCGCCAGCAGTCCACTGGGGCTCCTAAGCAATCAGCCCCAGCATTTT. Its translation: CASSPLGLLSNQPQHF.

The chain combines TRBV5-1 with TRBJ2-5; TRBD1 agrees at 9 bases. CDR3 length equals 17 residues. J was trimmed by 5 bases and V by 4 bases; bases with no gene match: 15. Germline loops: CDR1 SGHRS, CDR2 YFSETQ. In nucleotides, the CDR3 is TGCGCCAGCAGCCTTTACTCCGGGACAGGGTTTTCGGAGACCCAGTACTTC. Its translation is CASSLYSGTGFSETQYF.

This chain links TRBV3-1 (or the pseudogene TRBV3-2) with TRBJ2-3; D perhaps matches TRBD2 (6 bases). The germline gives CDR1 LGHDT, CDR2 YNNKEL (reference sequence). The CDR3 is 16 amino acids. With 2 bases removed from V and 5 bases from J, the gap between germline ends came to 17 bases. The CDR3 loop reads CASSQIFGTGVDTQYF. For the CDR3, the DNA is TGTGCCAGCAGCCAAATCTTTGGGACTGGGGTAGATACGCAGTATTTT.

This chain joins TRBV6-4 and TRBJ2-2, with D possibly being TRBD1 (6 bases). Germline values: CDR1 MRHNA, CDR2 SNTAGT. The ends were cut back, 6 bases at V and 0 bases at J, with 11 bases in the middle. The CDR3 is 15 residues long. In DNA form, the CDR3 reads TGTGCCAGCAGAAGGGACATGGCGAACACCGGGGAGCTGTTTTTT. It yields the protein CASRRDMANTGELFF.

V gene TRBV4-1 combines with J gene TRBJ1-5; 9 nucleotides align to TRBD1. The CDR3 extends over 15 amino acids. The V gene's germline CDR1 is MGHRA and CDR2 YSYEKL. V was pared by 5 bases and J by 2 bases, with 4 bases of the junction left unmatched. CDR3: CASSGTGYGNQPQHF. CDR3 nucleotide sequence: TGCGCCAGCAGCGGGACAGGGTACGGCAATCAGCCCCAGCATTTT.